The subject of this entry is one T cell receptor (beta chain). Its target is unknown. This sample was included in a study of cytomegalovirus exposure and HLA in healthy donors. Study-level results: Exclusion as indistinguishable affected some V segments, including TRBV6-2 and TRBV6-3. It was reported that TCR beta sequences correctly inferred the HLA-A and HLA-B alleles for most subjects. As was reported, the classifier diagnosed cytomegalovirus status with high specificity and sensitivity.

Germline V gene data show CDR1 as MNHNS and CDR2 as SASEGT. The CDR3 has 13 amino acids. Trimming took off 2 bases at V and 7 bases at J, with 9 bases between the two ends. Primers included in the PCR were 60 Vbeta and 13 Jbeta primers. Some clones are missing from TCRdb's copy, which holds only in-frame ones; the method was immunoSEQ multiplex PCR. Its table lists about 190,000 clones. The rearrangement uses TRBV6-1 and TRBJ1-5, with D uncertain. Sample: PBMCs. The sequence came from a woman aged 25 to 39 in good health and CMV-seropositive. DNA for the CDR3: TGTGCCAGCAGTGAATCGGTCCGGCAGCCCCAGCATTTT. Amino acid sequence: CASSESVRQPQHF.